This TCR beta chain was observed in a study of PD-L1 blockade in urothelial cancer. Study details: Patients went on atezolizumab in the mid-2010s, receiving 1,200 mg intravenously every 3 weeks. Male sex and bladder-origin urothelial cancer characterized about 85% of the roughly 29 patients. Blood analysis was done at 3 weeks (second dose) and 6 weeks after treatment began.

Sample time point: peripheral blood 6 weeks after treatment start. Only in-frame clones appear in the TCRdb table, and some are missing; sequencing was by immunoSEQ multiplex PCR. Counted here are under 30,000 clones, 75% to 85% occurring once; the ten biggest clones make up about 3%. The TCR comes from an older man with urothelial cancer. The sample was PBMCs, taken around atezolizumab (anti-PD-L1) treatment.

CDR3 sequence (DNA): TGCGCCAGCAGCTTTCCATATGGACTAGCGGGAGGGGTAAGCACAGATACGCAGTATTTT. Its protein product is CASSFPYGLAGGVSTDTQYF. The genes are TRBV5-1 and TRBJ2-3; 15 bases align to TRBD2. Germline V lookup: CDR1 SGHRS, CDR2 YFSETQ. There are 20 residues in the CDR3. The junction had 10 bases not matched to a gene; V was cut back by 2 bases and J by 0 bases.